The 27 T cell receptor beta chains reported below all come from one sample, sequenced in a study of spatial heterogeneity in lung cancer. Via MiXCR, TCRdb re-called the 5' RACE reads, giving one row per CDR3 protein. The sample consists of around 2,800 distinct CDR3 sequences, almost 8% of them appearing once. Time point given: sample taken at primary tumor resection. Specimen: normal lung tissue next to the tumor, collected at surgery. The receptors originated from a male donor with early-stage non-small cell lung cancer.

Judged by abundance, this clonotype is medium-sized. The genes are TRBV7-2 and TRBJ2-7; D not certain. V lost 5 bases and J 3 bases, leaving 17 bases between the germline ends. Germline values: CDR1 SGHTA, CDR2 FQGNSA. CDR3 size: 15 residues. The CDR3 loop is CASSPEFSRHYEQYF. CDR3 sequence (DNA): TGTGCCAGCAGCCCAGAGTTTTCCAGACACTACGAGCAGTACTTC.

Judged by abundance, this clonotype is medium-sized. The chain is built from TRBV24-1 and TRBJ2-2, with D tentatively TRBD2 (5 bases). The CDR3 length is 14 residues. V shed 5 bases and J shed 3 bases, with 9 bases lying between them. The germline V gene has CDR1 KGHDR and CDR2 SFDVKD. Written as DNA, the CDR3 is TGTGCCACCAGTGCGGCGGGCTACACCGGGGAGCTGTTTTTT. This translates into CATSAAGYTGELFF.

This clonotype was observed at least ten times. The rearrangement links TRBV5-1 to TRBJ1-4; maybe TRBD1 (5 bases). The CDR3 loop spans 14 amino acids. Per the germline V gene, CDR1 is SGHRS and CDR2 is YFSETQ. The V end was cut by 5 bases, the J end by 5 bases, with 13 bases between. DNA of the CDR3: TGCGCCAGCAGAATATTGGCAGGGAATGAAAAACTGTTTTTT. Protein sequence: CASRILAGNEKLFF.

By sample share, this clonotype is medium-sized. The chain recombines TRBV18 with TRBJ1-1, with D possibly TRBD1 on 5 matching bases. This CDR3 comprises 16 residues. Looked up from germline, CDR1 is KGHSH and CDR2 is LQKENI. The V and J ends lost 3 bases and 4 bases respectively, with 18 bases between them. CDR3 DNA sequence: TGTGCCAGCTCACCGCAAAGGGACCCTGCGGGCACTGAAGCTTTCTTT. It codes for CASSPQRDPAGTEAFF.

This clonotype is deemed medium-sized. The chain links TRBV7-2 to TRBJ1-5; unclear D gene. Germline V gives CDR1 SGHTA, CDR2 FQGNSA. Trimming removed 6 bases at V and 0 bases at J, with 6 bases between. The CDR3 sequence is 13 residues long. This chain's CDR3 is CASSYDSNQPQHF. CDR3 sequence (DNA): TGTGCCAGCAGTTACGATAGCAATCAGCCCCAGCATTTT.

The table lists this clonotype with a count of one. Here the CDR3 DNA reads TGTGCCAGCAGGGACAGGGGGCTATCCGGGGAGCTGTTTTTT. This gives the protein CASRDRGLSGELFF. This chain uses TRBV21-1 with TRBJ2-2; TRBD1, as called in the table, went unchecked against the DNA. TRBV21-1 is a known pseudogene. CDR3 length equals 14 residues.

This clonotype has a count of ten or more. This rearrangement joins TRBV4-1 to TRBJ2-2; 10 bases line up with TRBD1. CDR3 length: 17 amino acids. V trimming: 1 base; J trimming: 7 bases; junction bases outside the gene matches: 9. The germline V gene encodes CDR1 MGHRA and CDR2 YSYEKL. In DNA, the CDR3 is TGCGCCAGCAGCCAAGGCAACCGGGACAGGGGTGGCGGGGAGCTGTTTTTT. It translates to CASSQGNRDRGGGELFF.

In this sample, this clonotype turned up a few times. This chain links TRBV7-8 with TRBJ2-7; unclear D gene. The CDR3 sequence is 14 residues long. Per the germline V gene, CDR1 is SGHVS and CDR2 is FQNEAQ. V was trimmed by 1 base and J by 1 base, leaving 8 bases between them. CDR3 region: CASSLVPGSYEQYF. The CDR3 DNA reads as TGTGCCAGCAGCTTAGTTCCAGGATCCTACGAGCAGTACTTC.

This clonotype was recorded at least ten times. This chain uses TRBV19 with TRBJ2-4; 7 bases agree with TRBD1. Germline V gene lookup returns CDR1 LNHDA and CDR2 SQIVND (reference sequence). Germline trimming cut 4 bases from V and 7 bases from J; bases unmatched to any gene: 4. The CDR3 extends over 13 amino acids. CDR3 in DNA: TGTGCCAGTAGTAACCAGGGGGAGAACATTCAGTACTTC. Amino acids: CASSNQGENIQYF.

This chain connects TRBV10-1 to TRBJ2-5; TRBD1 agrees at 10 bases. The CDR3 spans 13 residues. Losses at the gene ends were 8 bases for V and 9 bases for J; bases not matched to a gene: 9. In germline, CDR1 is WNHNN, CDR2 SYGVQD (reference sequence). The CDR3 bases are TGCGCCAGCTCCCCGGGACAGGGGATCCCCCAGTACTTC. As protein: CASSPGQGIPQYF.

This clonotype is large. The genes are TRBV21-1 and TRBJ2-1. TRBV21-1 is a documented pseudogene. The CDR3 consists of 15 residues. The CDR3 DNA sequence: TGTGCCAGCAAGGACGCCGCGGTCGGGTTGTATGAGCAGTTCTTC. It translates to CASKDAAVGLYEQFF.

The sample holds a few counts of this clonotype. V and J are TRBV4-1 and TRBJ1-2; D unclear. Trimming removed 1 base at V and 7 bases at J, with 13 bases between. Germline values: CDR1 MGHRA, CDR2 YSYEKL. This CDR3 has 14 amino acids. The CDR3 loop reads CASSQGVNPSGYTF. CDR3 coding DNA: TGCGCCAGCAGCCAAGGGGTGAATCCCTCTGGCTACACCTTC.

This clonotype is classed as medium-sized (0.01 to 0.1%). The chain is built from TRBV27 and TRBJ2-5; 9 bases fit TRBD1. The V segment lost 4 bases and the J segment 6 bases; nucleotides outside the gene matches: 9. Germline V gene lookup returns CDR1 MNHEY and CDR2 SMNVEV (reference sequence). The CDR3 has 15 residues. The CDR3 region has the DNA TGTGCCAGCAGTTCGCCCATCGACAGGGGGAAGACCCAGTACTTC. It encodes CASSSPIDRGKTQYF.

This clonotype is medium-sized by share. This sequence joins TRBV6-2 or TRBV6-3 and TRBJ2-3; 7 bases are shared with TRBD1. Germline V gives CDR1 MNHEY, CDR2 SVGEGT. This CDR3 has 15 amino acids. The J segment lost 3 bases and the V segment lost 7 bases, leaving 10 bases of the junction unmatched. The CDR3 region has the DNA TGTGCCAGCACTCTGCTGGCAGGGGGAACAGATACGCAGTATTTT. Translation: CASTLLAGGTDTQYF.

By proportion, this clonotype is medium-sized (0.01 to 0.1%). V usage is TRBV24-1 and J usage is TRBJ2-3; the match to TRBD2 covers 16 bases. V lost 4 bases, J lost 2 bases, and 8 bases stayed unmatched. Germline loops: CDR1 KGHDR, CDR2 SFDVKD. This CDR3 region has 19 residues. CDR3 sequence (DNA): TGTGCCACCAGTGACTCGGGACTAGCGGGAGGGAGTTACACAGATACGCAGTATTTT. It yields the protein CATSDSGLAGGSYTDTQYF.

This clonotype has just a few counts. The chain joins TRBV7-8 to TRBJ2-1; tentative D call: TRBD2 (6 bases). There are 15 residues in the CDR3. Germline V gene sequence: CDR1 SGHVS, CDR2 FQNEAQ. V was trimmed by 6 bases and J by 8 bases, leaving 20 bases between them. The CDR3 sequence is CASRVRAGSWDEQFF. CDR3 sequence (DNA): TGTGCCAGCAGGGTTCGGGCGGGATCCTGGGATGAGCAGTTCTTC.

This clonotype was picked up many times. The chain combines TRBV7-8 with TRBJ2-7; possible D gene TRBD2, 6 bases. CDR1 is SGHVS, CDR2 FQNEAQ, per germline. V lost 5 bases, J lost 1 base, and 12 bases lay in between. This CDR3 has 14 residues. The CDR3: CASSDPRGSYEQYF. The DNA for the CDR3 is TGTGCCAGCAGCGATCCACGGGGGTCCTACGAGCAGTACTTC.

This clonotype was detected only a few times. The DNA for the CDR3 is TGTGCCAGCAGCTTCCCGGGACAGGGGGCGCGGGAGCAGTACTTC. Residues: CASSFPGQGAREQYF. V is TRBV7-6 and J is TRBJ2-7, with 12 bases identical to TRBD1. Germline values: CDR1 SGHVS, CDR2 FNYEAQ. The CDR3 has 15 amino acids. The J segment lost 7 bases and the V segment lost 3 bases, leaving 7 bases of the junction unmatched.

This clonotype turned up a few times. V is TRBV7-9 and J is TRBJ1-2; 7 nucleotides align to TRBD1. The trim removed 5 bases at V and 4 bases at J, leaving 4 bases unmatched. The CDR3 loop spans 13 amino acids. Germline V lookup: CDR1 SEHNR, CDR2 FQNEAQ (reference sequence). The CDR3 bases are TGTGCCAGCAGCCCGGGACAGCGCTATGGCTACACCTTC. Amino acid sequence: CASSPGQRYGYTF.

This clonotype was observed at least ten times. The rearrangement links TRBV3-1 to TRBJ1-1, with D tentatively TRBD1 (6 bases). The germline V gene has CDR1 LGHDT and CDR2 YNNKEL (reference sequence). CDR3 length equals 13 residues. Trimming left V 4 bases short and J 11 bases short, with 17 bases between. The CDR3 sequence: CASSPTGPWPAFF. CDR3 DNA sequence: TGTGCCAGCAGCCCCACAGGGCCTTGGCCGGCTTTCTTT. Looking up the rest from reference TRBV3-1 and TRBJ1-1 gives the full variable domain: DTAVSQTPKYLVTQMGNDKSIKCEQNLGHDTMYWYKQDSKKFLKIMFSYNNKELIINETVPNRFSPKSPDKAHLNLHINSLELGDSAVYFCASSPTGPWPAFFGQGTRLTVV.

By its share, this clonotype is medium-sized. This rearrangement joins TRBV28 to TRBJ2-1, with 8 positions matching TRBD2. Germline loops: CDR1 MDHEN, CDR2 SYDVKM. The V gene end was trimmed by 6 bases and the J gene end by 4 bases; junction bases not matched to a gene: 17. This CDR3 comprises 18 residues. CDR3 sequence: CASSLPVRVSGGYNEQFF. In DNA, the CDR3 is TGTGCCAGCAGCTTACCGGTCAGGGTCAGCGGGGGTTACAATGAGCAGTTCTTC.

This chain links TRBV19 with TRBJ2-5; D is possibly TRBD1 or TRBD2 (5 bases each). The germline V and J ends were trimmed by 7 bases and 4 bases, with 19 bases remaining between them. This CDR3 comprises 15 residues. Germline V gene lookup returns CDR1 LNHDA and CDR2 SQIVND (reference sequence). CDR3 nucleotides: TGTGCCAGTAACCCGACGGGGACCACGGGAGAGACCCAGTACTTC. It translates to CASNPTGTTGETQYF. Combining the CDR3 with reference TRBV19 and TRBJ2-5 gives the whole variable domain DGGITQSPKYLFRKEGQNVTLSCEQNLNHDAMYWYRQDPGQGLRLIYYSQIVNDFQKGDIAEGYSVSREKKESFPLTVTSAQKNPTAFYLCASNPTGTTGETQYFGPGTRLLVL.

In its sample, this clonotype is medium-sized (0.01 to 0.1%). The J gene is TRBJ1-1, the V gene TRBV7-9; 7 bases match TRBD1. Germline CDR1 reads SEHNR; CDR2 reads FQNEAQ (reference sequence). The CDR3 totals 14 residues. The V gene end was trimmed by 5 bases and the J gene end by 4 bases; junction bases not matched to a gene: 7. The chain's CDR3 is CASSTGTVVTEAFF. CDR3 nucleotides: TGTGCCAGCAGCACCGGGACAGTCGTCACTGAAGCTTTCTTT.

This clonotype was seen repeatedly, ten times or more. The CDR3 spells CSAAGTPNYSNQPQHF. As DNA, the CDR3 is TGCAGTGCCGCCGGGACACCGAACTATAGCAATCAGCCCCAGCATTTT. The chain joins TRBV20-1 to TRBJ1-5, with a possible D match to TRBD1 (6 bases). Per germline, CDR1 DFQATT and CDR2 SNEGSKA (reference sequence). Trimming removed 6 bases from V and 0 bases from J, with 18 bases in between. CDR3 length: 16 residues.

In this sample, this clonotype is medium-sized. The chain is built from TRBV20-1 and TRBJ2-6; tentative D call: TRBD1 (5 bases). CDR3 length: 13 amino acids. The V gene's germline CDR1 is DFQATT and CDR2 SNEGSKA (reference sequence). Trimming stripped 8 bases from V and 0 bases from J, with 8 bases between. CDR3 sequence reads: CSSTGSGANVLTF. In DNA form, the CDR3 reads TGCAGTTCAACAGGCTCTGGGGCCAACGTCCTGACTTTC.

By frequency in the sample, this clonotype is medium-sized. This chain joins TRBV20-1 and TRBJ1-5; TRBD1 matches at 7 bases. Trimming cost V 3 bases and J 4 bases; bases outside gene matches: 6. CDR1 and CDR2 (germline): DFQATT, SNEGSKA (reference sequence). The CDR3 extends over 14 amino acids. CDR3 protein: CSASLRQGNQPQHF. The CDR3 nucleotides read TGCAGTGCTAGCCTCCGACAGGGTAATCAGCCCCAGCATTTT.

The chain couples TRBV2 to TRBJ2-4, with D tentatively TRBD1 (5 bases). V lost 3 bases, J lost 3 bases, and 12 bases lay in between. The length of the CDR3 is 15 residues. Germline V gene sequence: CDR1 SNHLY, CDR2 FYNNEI. In nucleotides, the CDR3 is TGTGCCAGCAGTGATCAGGGTATTGTCAAAAACATTCAGTACTTC. It translates to CASSDQGIVKNIQYF.